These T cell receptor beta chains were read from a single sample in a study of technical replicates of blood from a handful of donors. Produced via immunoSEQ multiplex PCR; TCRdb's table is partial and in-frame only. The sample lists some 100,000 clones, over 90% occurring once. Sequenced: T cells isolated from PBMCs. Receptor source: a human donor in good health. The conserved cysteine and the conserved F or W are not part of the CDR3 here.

ASSLLSSTNEKLF	TRBV5-1	TRBJ1-4
ASSALGADYNEQF	TRBV9	TRBJ2-1
ASSLGAGRTDTQY	TRBV28	TRBJ2-3
AISEGGKPGTEAF	TRBV10-3	TRBJ1-1
ASSPSGGNTEAF	TRBV7-9	TRBJ1-1
ASSLVGRGDPYEQY	TRBV5-4	TRBJ2-7
ASRTRDGEQY	TRBV5-6	TRBJ2-7
ASSSTGAIRVGEQY	TRBV5-4	TRBJ2-7
ASSLSNYEQY	TRBV5-4	TRBJ2-7
AWDGRGGGANEQF	TRBV30	TRBJ2-1
ASSLMGQGMWNTEAF	TRBV5-1	TRBJ1-1